The source of this T cell receptor (beta chain) is a study of T cells after yellow fever vaccination. This clonotype was detected only a few times. Its specificity is not known. This CDR3 is built from 12 residues. V gave up 7 bases and J gave up 4 bases, with 11 bases separating them. The germline gives CDR1 SGHRS, CDR2 YFSETQ. Broader study findings: Abundant bulk-derived clonotypes could contaminate FACS-sorted repertoires. Re-detected after boosting: most primary clones, 96% of CD4 and about 90% of CD8.

TCRdb processed the 5' RACE reads anew with MiXCR; each CDR3 protein has one entry. The sample contains some 500,000 distinct CDR3 sequences, 13% of which appear only once. Here the sequenced sample was PBMCs, taken on the day of the yellow fever booster vaccination. This receptor was identified in a man under 40 who received the YFV17D yellow fever vaccine. The V gene is TRBV5-1, the J gene TRBJ2-5, with TRBD2 as a possible D gene (6 bases). Here the CDR3 reads CASVGSGETQYF. CDR3 coding DNA: TGCGCCAGCGTCGGGAGCGGAGAGACCCAGTACTTC.